This is a list of T cell receptor beta chains from one sample in a study of cytomegalovirus exposure and HLA in healthy donors. The repertoire was sequenced with immunoSEQ multiplex PCR; TCRdb's copy has only in-frame clones and lacks some. Seen here are 250,000 to 350,000 clones, approximately 90% observed once, and the top ten hold about 0.8%. Sample: PBMCs. The receptors here all came from a woman younger than 35 in good health and CMV-seronegative. Each CDR3 is given with its conserved first and last residue. Fields, in order: J gene, D gene, V gene, clone size, CDR3 DNA, CDR3 protein. The D gene is left open where the match is weak. The size entry is marked missing in some rows and otherwise reads once, few, many or a size class.

j_gene: TRBJ2-5
d_gene: -
v_gene: TRBV6-6
abundance: -
CDR3nt: TGTGCCAGCAGGGACTTCAGCACCCAAGAGACCCAGTACTTC
CDR3aa: CASRDFSTQETQYF

j_gene: TRBJ1-1
d_gene: -
v_gene: TRBV4-3
abundance: few
CDR3nt: TGCGCCAGCAGCCAAGATGCGGCGACAGGTGAAGCTTTCTTT
CDR3aa: CASSQDAATGEAFF

j_gene: TRBJ1-5
d_gene: TRBD1
v_gene: TRBV15
abundance: -
CDR3nt: TGTGCCACCAGCAGCTACGGACAGGGGGCGGTCGGCAATCAGCCCCAGCATTTT
CDR3aa: CATSSYGQGAVGNQPQHF

j_gene: TRBJ2-7
d_gene: -
v_gene: TRBV27
abundance: -
CDR3nt: TGTGCCAGCAGCGCGGGAATTATTGGGGCCTACGAGCAGTACTTC
CDR3aa: CASSAGIIGAYEQYF

j_gene: TRBJ2-2
d_gene: -
v_gene: TRBV9
abundance: once
CDR3nt: TGTGCCAGCAGCGTAGAGGGACTCCTTGGCGGGGAGCTGTTTTTT
CDR3aa: CASSVEGLLGGELFF

j_gene: TRBJ2-7
d_gene: -
v_gene: TRBV28
abundance: -
CDR3nt: TGTGCCAGCAGGTCTACTTGGGGGCTGAGCTCCTACGAGCAGTACTTC
CDR3aa: CASRSTWGLSSYEQYF

j_gene: TRBJ1-1
d_gene: -
v_gene: TRBV7-7
abundance: few
CDR3nt: TGTGCCAGCAGCCCATCCACGGACACTGAAGCTTTCTTT
CDR3aa: CASSPSTDTEAFF

j_gene: TRBJ2-7
d_gene: -
v_gene: TRBV6-5
abundance: -
CDR3nt: TGTGCCAGCAGTTACTCGAGGGCGTCAACCTACGAGCAGTACTTC
CDR3aa: CASSYSRASTYEQYF

j_gene: TRBJ2-7
d_gene: -
v_gene: TRBV18
abundance: -
CDR3nt: TGTGCCAGCTCACCTGGGGCAGGGTGGGAAGAGCAGTACTTC
CDR3aa: CASSPGAGWEEQYF

j_gene: TRBJ2-1
d_gene: TRBD2
v_gene: TRBV11-2
abundance: -
CDR3nt: TGTGCCAGCAGCCCGGGACTAGCGGGAGCTGAGCAGTTCTTC
CDR3aa: CASSPGLAGAEQFF

j_gene: TRBJ2-3
d_gene: -
v_gene: TRBV9
abundance: -
CDR3nt: TGTGCCAGCAGCGTTACTCCGGGAGCCGATACGCAGTATTTT
CDR3aa: CASSVTPGADTQYF

j_gene: TRBJ2-5
d_gene: -
v_gene: TRBV15
abundance: -
CDR3nt: TGTGCCACCAGCAGAGATGTCAGGGGCCAAGAGACCCAGTACTTC
CDR3aa: CATSRDVRGQETQYF

j_gene: TRBJ1-1
d_gene: -
v_gene: TRBV27
abundance: many
CDR3nt: TGTGCCAGCAGTGGAATACAGGGTGCGGCCACTGAAGCTTTCTTT
CDR3aa: CASSGIQGAATEAFF

j_gene: TRBJ1-2
d_gene: -
v_gene: TRBV28
abundance: -
CDR3nt: TGTGCCAGCAGTTTAGGCCCGTTATCTTCTGGCTACACCTTC
CDR3aa: CASSLGPLSSGYTF

j_gene: TRBJ2-7
d_gene: TRBD1
v_gene: TRBV6-1
abundance: -
CDR3nt: TGTGCCAGCAAGAGGGACAGTGGGGCTGGGGAGCAGTACTTC
CDR3aa: CASKRDSGAGEQYF

j_gene: TRBJ2-5
d_gene: TRBD1
v_gene: TRBV28
abundance: -
CDR3nt: TGTGCCAGCAGTCCAACCACCGGGACAGGGCCGGGGGAGACCCAGTACTTC
CDR3aa: CASSPTTGTGPGETQYF

j_gene: TRBJ2-1
d_gene: TRBD2
v_gene: TRBV11-2
abundance: once
CDR3nt: TGTGCCAGCAGCGCGGCCGGGACTAGTTACGGCAATGAGCAGTTCTTC
CDR3aa: CASSAAGTSYGNEQFF

j_gene: TRBJ1-1
d_gene: TRBD1
v_gene: TRBV4-1
abundance: -
CDR3nt: TGCGCCAGCAGCCAAGCCACAGGGGTTCGCACTGAAGCTTTCTTT
CDR3aa: CASSQATGVRTEAFF

j_gene: TRBJ2-7
d_gene: -
v_gene: TRBV19
abundance: -
CDR3nt: TGTGCCAGTAGTATGACATCGGCCCTTGGCTCCTACGAGCAGTACTTC
CDR3aa: CASSMTSALGSYEQYF

j_gene: TRBJ1-4
d_gene: -
v_gene: TRBV18
abundance: -
CDR3nt: TGTGCCAGCTCTCCTAGAGGGACAACTAATGAAAAACTGTTTTTT
CDR3aa: CASSPRGTTNEKLFF

j_gene: TRBJ1-3
d_gene: -
v_gene: TRBV5-1
abundance: -
CDR3nt: TGCGCCAGCAGCCCCCGGGGGTATGTCATGGACACCATATATTTT
CDR3aa: CASSPRGYVMDTIYF

j_gene: TRBJ1-1
d_gene: -
v_gene: TRBV5-4
abundance: -
CDR3nt: TGTGCCAGCAGCTTGGCGGGGGTCATGAACACTGAAGCTTTCTTT
CDR3aa: CASSLAGVMNTEAFF

j_gene: TRBJ2-7
d_gene: TRBD2
v_gene: TRBV9
abundance: -
CDR3nt: TGTGCCAGCAGCGCCCGACTAGCCTCCGAGCAGTACTTC
CDR3aa: CASSARLASEQYF

j_gene: TRBJ2-5
d_gene: -
v_gene: TRBV2
abundance: -
CDR3nt: TGTGCCAGCAGTGAACAGAAAGAGACCCAGTACTTC
CDR3aa: CASSEQKETQYF

j_gene: TRBJ2-1
d_gene: -
v_gene: TRBV2
abundance: -
CDR3nt: TGTGCCAGCAGTACGGAAACGGGGAGTGAGCAGTTCTTC
CDR3aa: CASSTETGSEQFF

j_gene: TRBJ2-2
d_gene: -
v_gene: TRBV6-5
abundance: -
CDR3nt: TGTGCCAGCAGTTCCACCTTGCGCGGAAACACCGGGGAGCTGTTTTTT
CDR3aa: CASSSTLRGNTGELFF

j_gene: TRBJ1-2
d_gene: -
v_gene: TRBV19
abundance: -
CDR3nt: TGTGCCAGTAGTATCGCGTATGGCTACACCTTC
CDR3aa: CASSIAYGYTF

j_gene: TRBJ2-5
d_gene: -
v_gene: TRBV29-1
abundance: -
CDR3nt: TGCAGCGTTGAGGGACTTTTCTACCAAGAGACCCAGTACTTC
CDR3aa: CSVEGLFYQETQYF

j_gene: TRBJ2-1
d_gene: TRBD2
v_gene: TRBV28
abundance: -
CDR3nt: TGTGCCAGTGGACTAGCGGGAGAGGGCTTCTATGAGCAGTTCTTC
CDR3aa: CASGLAGEGFYEQFF

j_gene: TRBJ2-7
d_gene: -
v_gene: TRBV7-3
abundance: -
CDR3nt: TGTGCCAGCAGCTTAACCCCTACGGGTGGGGAGCAGTACTTC
CDR3aa: CASSLTPTGGEQYF

j_gene: TRBJ2-7
d_gene: TRBD1
v_gene: TRBV7-3
abundance: -
CDR3nt: TGTGCCAGCAGCTCCGGGGACAGGGGATCCGAGCAGTACTTC
CDR3aa: CASSSGDRGSEQYF

j_gene: TRBJ1-3
d_gene: -
v_gene: TRBV7-9
abundance: -
CDR3nt: TGTGCCAGCAGCTTGGCCTCTGGAAACACCATATATTTT
CDR3aa: CASSLASGNTIYF